Each of the 23 T cell receptor beta chains below was sequenced from the same sample in a study of CD8 T cells in ankylosing spondylitis. The study's findings and limits: Under 10 highly homologous variants formed a TCR beta motif that appeared characteristic of ankylosing spondylitis blood.

MiXCR, applied by TCRdb to the 5' RACE reads, yields one record per CDR3 protein. The sample lists about 700,000 distinct CDR3 sequences, over 15% seen once, with 15% to 20% in the top ten. The antigens for these receptors are not known. The material sequenced was blood, either unsorted or a sorted T cell fraction (not recorded which). The receptors come from a male donor with ankylosing spondylitis.

This clonotype was found many times. The J gene is TRBJ1-1, the V gene TRBV20-1, with 11 bases aligning to TRBD1. Germline assignment: CDR1 DFQATT and CDR2 SNEGSKA (reference sequence). After removal of 6 bases from V and 7 bases from J, the junction contained 7 bases not matched to a gene. This CDR3 region has 13 residues. The CDR3 protein is CSASRTGGIEAFF. The CDR3 DNA reads TGCAGTGCCTCCCGGACAGGGGGCATTGAAGCTTTCTTT.

In its sample, this clonotype was seen a few times. The gene calls are TRBV27 and TRBJ2-1, with D possibly being TRBD2 (6 bases). The V gene's germline CDR1 is MNHEY and CDR2 SMNVEV (reference sequence). The CDR3 consists of 16 residues. Trimming removed 7 bases at V and 0 bases at J, with 16 bases between. The chain's CDR3 is CASTTLRRGSYNEQFF. The CDR3 DNA reads as TGTGCCAGCACCACCTTAAGGAGGGGCTCCTACAATGAGCAGTTCTTC.

V usage is TRBV12-3 or TRBV12-4 and J usage is TRBJ1-6; TRBD1 is a possible D gene (5 bases). The CDR3 length is 12 residues. Trimming shortened V by 6 bases and J by 11 bases, and 11 bases separated the two germline ends. CDR3 bases: TGTGCCAGCAGAGGGGACCTCCCACCCCTCCACTTT. Translating it yields CASRGDLPPLHF.

This clonotype was picked up a small number of times. The chain uses TRBV6-1 and TRBJ1-5, with no clear D. The V gene's germline CDR1 is MNHNS and CDR2 SASEGT. This CDR3 has 16 amino acids. Trimming removed 7 bases at V and 2 bases at J, with 18 bases between. This CDR3 reads CASKGGGLRGNQPQHF. Written as DNA, the CDR3 is TGTGCCAGCAAAGGCGGAGGTCTTAGGGGCAATCAGCCCCAGCATTTT.

This clonotype was counted between two and nine times. This chain joins TRBV5-1 and TRBJ2-7, with D hard to call. This CDR3 has 15 residues. Trimming pared 7 bases from V and 1 base from J, leaving 18 bases between. Germline CDR1 SGHRS, CDR2 YFSETQ. The CDR3 loop is CASATGDARSYEQYF. The CDR3 nucleotides read TGCGCCAGCGCCACCGGTGACGCCCGTTCCTACGAGCAGTACTTC.

The chain carries TRBV5-1 and TRBJ2-5, with TRBD1 matching over 9 bases. The CDR3 runs to 13 residues. Germline V gene lookup returns CDR1 SGHRS and CDR2 YFSETQ. V trimming: 4 bases; J trimming: 5 bases; junction bases outside the gene matches: 3. CDR3 amino acids: CASSGTGKETQYF. The CDR3 DNA reads as TGCGCCAGCAGCGGGACAGGGAAGGAGACCCAGTACTTC. Full variable domain (outside the CDR3, taken from reference TRBV5-1 and TRBJ2-5): KAGVTQTPRYLIKTRGQQVTLSCSPISGHRSVSWYQQTPGQGLQFLFEYFSETQRNKGNFPGRFSGRQFSNSRSEMNVSTLELGDSALYLCASSGTGKETQYFGPGTRLLVL.

The gene calls are TRBV6-1 and TRBJ2-3, with 15 bases that match TRBD2. The CDR3 extends over 15 amino acids. The junction had 5 bases not matched to a gene; V was cut back by 6 bases and J by 7 bases. CDR1 is MNHNS and CDR2 is SASEGT in the germline V gene. The CDR3: CASSTGTSGRYTQYF. CDR3 DNA: TGTGCCAGCAGCACCGGGACTAGCGGGAGGTATACGCAGTATTTT.

The chain couples TRBV27 to TRBJ2-1; D possibly uses TRBD1 or TRBD2 (5 bases each). The CDR3 is 15 residues long. CDR1 is MNHEY, CDR2 SMNVEV, per germline (reference sequence). Trimming removed 2 bases at V and 9 bases at J, with 17 bases between. CDR3 in DNA: TGTGCCAGCAGTTTACGAATAGGTCCTGGGGGTGAGCAGTTCTTC. This translates into CASSLRIGPGGEQFF.

The chain couples TRBV5-5 to TRBJ1-4, with 7 bases fitting TRBD1. V was clipped by 2 bases and J by 5 bases; unmatched bases: 9. This CDR3 spans 16 amino acids. Germline CDR1 and CDR2: SGHKS and YYEKEE (reference sequence). The CDR3 reads CASSFRVTGSNEKLFF. For the CDR3, the DNA is TGTGCCAGCAGCTTTAGGGTGACAGGGTCAAATGAAAAACTGTTTTTT.

With respect to this clonotype: The junction departs from germline at one end; a sequencing error may be responsible. The CDR3 nucleotides are TGTGCCGGCAGTCCCCTGGCGGGGGGAGGCGGCTACACCTTC. It is translated as CAGSPLAGGGGYTF. The chain employs TRBV12-3 or TRBV12-4 and TRBJ1-2, with TRBD1 as a possible D gene (5 bases). CDR3 length: 14 amino acids.

The J gene is TRBJ2-1, the V gene TRBV5-6, with a tentative D call TRBD1 (7 bases). The germline V gene encodes CDR1 SGHDT and CDR2 YYEEEE. Between the trimmed V and J ends, which lost 0 bases and 7 bases, there was a span of 11 bases. This CDR3 spans 14 amino acids. CDR3 in DNA: TGTGCCAGCAGCTTGGCAGCAGGGGGGAATGAGCAGTTCTTC. Protein sequence: CASSLAAGGNEQFF.

The V and J genes are TRBV4-1 and TRBJ1-1; D is unresolved. The V and J ends lost 5 bases and 3 bases respectively, with 13 bases between them. Germline CDR1 reads MGHRA; CDR2 reads YSYEKL. CDR3 length: 14 residues. The DNA of the CDR3 is TGCGCCAGCAGCTACGTGGACGGAGACACTGAAGCTTTCTTT. It specifies CASSYVDGDTEAFF.

This clonotype was detected a few times. The rearrangement joins TRBV7-9 to TRBJ1-1; the D is unclear. The CDR3 covers 13 residues. The germline V gene encodes CDR1 SEHNR and CDR2 FQNEAQ (reference sequence). The V gene lost 5 bases and the J gene lost 1 base, with 8 bases spanning the gap. CDR3 DNA: TGTGCCAGCAGCGCGGAAGGGAACACTGAAGCTTTCTTT. This gives the protein CASSAEGNTEAFF.

This clonotype has a handful of counts. The chain has TRBV6-2 or TRBV6-3 and TRBJ1-2, with D hard to call. Between the trimmed V and J ends, which lost 8 bases and 7 bases, there was a span of 8 bases. The CDR3 has 10 residues. CDR1 is MNHEY, CDR2 SVGEGT, per germline. CDR3 sequence: CASRNLGYTF. DNA of the CDR3: TGTGCCAGCCGGAACCTTGGCTACACCTTC.

The V gene is TRBV15, the J gene TRBJ2-5; possibly TRBD1 or TRBD2 for D (5 bases each). CDR1 is LNHNV, CDR2 YYDKDF, per germline (reference sequence). CDR3 length equals 15 residues. Trimming cost V 0 bases and J 3 bases, with 11 bases left between them. The DNA of the CDR3 is TGTGCCACCAGCAGAGATGGGGACGGAGAAGAGACCCAGTACTTC. It translates to CATSRDGDGEETQYF. The whole variable domain, filled in from reference TRBV15 and TRBJ2-5, reads DAMVIQNPRYQVTQFGKPVTLSCSQTLNHNVMYWYQQKSSQAPKLLFHYYDKDFNNEADTPDNFQSRRPNTSFCFLDIRSPGLGDTAMYLCATSRDGDGEETQYFGPGTRLLVL.

There are a few counts of this clonotype. The CDR3 here is CASSQDRQGVFSTNTGELFF. In DNA form, the CDR3 reads TGCGCCAGCAGCCAAGATAGGCAGGGGGTCTTCAGTACGAACACCGGGGAGCTGTTTTTT. The chain combines TRBV4-3 with TRBJ2-2; TRBD1 matches 7 bases. CDR1 is LGHNA, CDR2 YSLEER, per germline. V shed 0 bases, J shed 0 bases, and the junction held 13 bases outside the gene matches. This CDR3 comprises 20 residues.

In this sample, this clonotype turned up a few times. CDR3 bases: TGTGCCAGCAGTCCCCTTGACAGCGTTGAAGCTTTCTTT. Amino acid sequence: CASSPLDSVEAFF. The chain employs TRBV6-1 and TRBJ1-1; D is perhaps TRBD1 (5 bases). V was clipped by 5 bases and J by 7 bases, with 14 bases between them. Germline CDR1 is MNHNS and CDR2 is SASEGT. This CDR3 has 13 amino acids.

CDR3 nucleotides: TGTGCCAGCAGTGAAGGGCTAGCGGGAAGTCATGAGCAGTTCTTC. Residues: CASSEGLAGSHEQFF. The rearrangement uses TRBV2 and TRBJ2-1, with 9 bases matching TRBD2. Germline V gene data show CDR1 as SNHLY and CDR2 as FYNNEI. The CDR3 totals 15 residues. Trimming cost V 1 base and J 8 bases; bases outside gene matches: 6. Full variable domain (remainder filled in from reference TRBV2 and TRBJ2-1): EPEVTQTPSHQVTQMGQEVILRCVPISNHLYFYWYRQILGQKVEFLVSFYNNEISEKSEIFDDQFSVERPDGSNFTLKIRSTKLEDSAMYFCASSEGLAGSHEQFFGPGTRLTVL.

CDR3 in amino acids: CASSLVAGDYEQYF. The DNA of the CDR3 is TGTGCCAGCAGCTTAGTGGCAGGGGACTACGAGCAGTACTTC. The chain couples TRBV11-2 to TRBJ2-7; weak D call: TRBD1 (6 bases). Germline V CDR1 and CDR2: SGHAT, FQNNGV. CDR3 length: 14 residues. V was pared by 1 base and J by 3 bases, with 10 bases between.

This clonotype was picked up a small number of times. The chain links TRBV29-1 to TRBJ2-3; TRBD2 agrees at 9 bases. The CDR3 loop spans 14 amino acids. In germline, CDR1 is SQVTM, CDR2 ANQGSEA. The junction had 9 bases not matched to a gene; V was cut back by 5 bases and J by 6 bases. CDR3 amino acids: CSVLGLAGMDTQYF. The CDR3 bases are TGCAGCGTTCTTGGGCTAGCGGGAATGGATACGCAGTATTTT.

This clonotype was seen a handful of times. V gene TRBV5-6 combines with J gene TRBJ1-2, with 7 bases lining up with TRBD1. CDR3 length equals 16 residues. Germline CDR1 SGHDT, CDR2 YYEEEE. The V and J ends lost 0 bases and 4 bases, in that order; junction bases with no gene match: 9. In DNA form, the CDR3 reads TGTGCCAGCAGCTTGGGAACCAGGGGGACCTCCTATGGCTACACCTTC. Encoded protein: CASSLGTRGTSYGYTF.

This clonotype was seen more than once but under ten times. The chain is built from TRBV18 and TRBJ2-5, with D uncertain. Trimming shortened V by 4 bases and J by 4 bases, and 10 bases separated the two germline ends. Germline V gene data show CDR1 as KGHSH and CDR2 as LQKENI. The CDR3 runs 13 residues. The CDR3 DNA reads as TGTGCCAGCTCACTTCAGGTCGGAGAGACCCAGTACTTC. Translated, it gives CASSLQVGETQYF.

The V call is TRBV6-2 or TRBV6-3, the J call TRBJ2-2, with TRBD1 matching 9 bases. CDR3 length equals 16 residues. V gave up 6 bases and J gave up 4 bases; unmatched junction bases: 9. Looked up from germline, CDR1 is MNHEY and CDR2 is SVGEGT. This CDR3 is CASRVLRDRATGELFF. DNA for the CDR3: TGTGCCAGCAGAGTCCTCCGGGACAGGGCCACCGGGGAGCTGTTTTTT.